One sample yielded the 27 T cell receptor beta chains listed below, sequenced in a study of long-term antiretroviral therapy in people with HIV. Run at survey level, the immunoSEQ assay was version v3.0. Using immunoSEQ multiplex PCR, the repertoire was profiled, and TCRdb retains in-frame clones only, with some absent. The table shows 39,000 or so clones, with about 80% occurring only once. The specimen comprised unsorted PBMCs, sampled 0.6 years after starting antiretroviral therapy. The source of these receptors is a young man with HIV.

This sequence joins TRBV19 and TRBJ2-6; maybe TRBD1 (6 bases). The CDR3 consists of 16 residues. The germline V and J ends were trimmed by 8 bases and 5 bases, with 19 bases remaining between them. CDR1 is LNHDA and CDR2 is SQIVND in the germline V gene (reference sequence). This CDR3 reads CASSAGVGSWANVLTF. CDR3 sequence (DNA): TGTGCCAGTTCAGCAGGGGTTGGATCGTGGGCCAACGTCCTGACTTTC.

This rearrangement joins TRBV11-3 to TRBJ2-1, with D possibly being TRBD2 (6 bases). The CDR3 consists of 14 residues. CDR1 and CDR2 (germline): SGHNT, YENEEA. Trimming cost V 0 bases and J 3 bases, with 6 bases left between them. CDR3: CASSLEGGYNEQFF. The CDR3 nucleotides read TGTGCCAGCAGCTTAGAGGGAGGCTACAATGAGCAGTTCTTC.

The chain has TRBV2 and TRBJ2-1, with D uncertain. The germline gives CDR1 SNHLY, CDR2 FYNNEI. The ends were cut back, 4 bases at V and 8 bases at J, with 9 bases in the middle. The CDR3 spans 12 residues. The CDR3 DNA follows: TGTGCCAGCAGTGCAGGTTGGGATGAGCAGTTCTTC. Its translation is CASSAGWDEQFF.

Only a few counts were recorded for this clone. CDR3 in DNA: TGTGCCAGCAGCCAAATGACAGGGAGCTCCTACGAGCAGTACTTC. It codes for CASSQMTGSSYEQYF. This chain joins TRBV4-2 and TRBJ2-7, with 7 bases identical to TRBD1. V was clipped by 2 bases and J by 0 bases; unmatched bases: 4. CDR3 length equals 15 residues. Germline V gives CDR1 LGHNA, CDR2 YNFKEQ.

This clone occurred once. V and J are TRBV14 and TRBJ1-2, with no clear D. Trimming cost V 1 base and J 5 bases, with 11 bases left between them. CDR3 length: 14 amino acids. Per the germline V gene, CDR1 is SGHDN and CDR2 is FVKESK. CDR3 DNA sequence: TGTGCCAGCAGCCAAGGCATGGCCGGTTATGGCTACACCTTC. Protein sequence: CASSQGMAGYGYTF.

The chain has TRBV5-5 and TRBJ2-5; D is unresolved. The V gene's germline CDR1 is SGHKS and CDR2 YYEKEE (reference sequence). The length of the CDR3 is 13 residues. V lost 3 bases to trimming and J lost 5 bases, with 11 bases between them. CDR3 sequence reads: CASSSDLTETQYF. DNA for the CDR3: TGTGCCAGCAGCTCCGACCTTACGGAGACCCAGTACTTC.

This clone was seen once. The chain has TRBV5-1 and TRBJ2-7; 12 bases map to TRBD1. J was trimmed by 6 bases and V by 4 bases; bases with no gene match: 11. CDR1 is SGHRS and CDR2 is YFSETQ in the germline V gene. This CDR3 region has 16 residues. The chain's CDR3 is CASSHQPGQGAGEQYF. CDR3 DNA sequence: TGCGCCAGCAGCCACCAACCGGGACAGGGGGCCGGCGAGCAGTACTTC.

The chain employs TRBV28 and TRBJ1-4; D remains unclear. Germline V gene lookup returns CDR1 MDHEN and CDR2 SYDVKM. The ends were cut back, 5 bases at V and 5 bases at J, with 15 bases in the middle. The CDR3 is 15 residues long. The CDR3 nucleotides are TGTGCCAGCAGTCCGTACACAATCAGCAATGAAAAACTGTTTTTT. Amino acid sequence: CASSPYTISNEKLFF.

This chain connects TRBV9 to TRBJ2-3; 7 nucleotides line up with TRBD1. Germline V gene sequence: CDR1 SGDLS, CDR2 YYNGEE. The CDR3 covers 14 residues. The V gene end was trimmed by 0 bases and the J gene end by 4 bases; junction bases not matched to a gene: 2. The CDR3 bases are TGTGCCAGCAGCGTAGAGACAGGGCCAGATACGCAGTATTTT. It translates to CASSVETGPDTQYF.

The chain is built from TRBV5-4 and TRBJ1-5, with D perhaps matching TRBD1 (6 bases). The germline gives CDR1 SGHNT, CDR2 YYREEE (reference sequence). This CDR3 has 13 residues. V was cut by 0 bases and J by 9 bases, with 10 bases left in between. In DNA, the CDR3 is TGTGCCAGCAGCTTGGAGGGGGAACGGCCCCAGCATTTT. It yields the protein CASSLEGERPQHF.

This chain connects TRBV27 to TRBJ1-1; D is unresolved. This CDR3 has 14 residues. Trimming left V 5 bases short and J 4 bases short, with 14 bases between. The germline V gene has CDR1 MNHEY and CDR2 SMNVEV (reference sequence). CDR3 DNA: TGTGCCAGCAGTCCCCCTTCGGGGTTCACTGAAGCTTTCTTT. Translation: CASSPPSGFTEAFF.

This chain uses TRBV18 with TRBJ2-3; TRBD2 matches at 10 bases. The CDR3 is 15 amino acids. Trimming at V came to 4 bases and at J to 5 bases, leaving 6 bases not matched to a gene. Germline V gene lookup returns CDR1 KGHSH and CDR2 LQKENI. For the CDR3, the DNA is TGTGCCAGCTCACGGACTAGCGGACCCCGAGATACGCAGTATTTT. Translation: CASSRTSGPRDTQYF.

The chain combines TRBV27 with TRBJ2-1, with unresolved D. Germline-derived CDR1 and CDR2 are MNHEY and SMNVEV (reference sequence). V lost 3 bases and J lost 5, with 11 bases in between. This CDR3 spans 14 amino acids. The DNA for the CDR3 is TGTGCCAGCAGTTTTGGCAGGTCAGACAATGAGCAGTTCTTC. The encoded protein is CASSFGRSDNEQFF.

This sequence joins TRBV5-4 and TRBJ2-5; the match to TRBD2 covers 7 bases. Germline V gene lookup returns CDR1 SGHNT and CDR2 YYREEE (reference sequence). The trim removed 3 bases at V and 2 bases at J, leaving 10 bases unmatched. The CDR3 extends over 16 amino acids. In DNA form, the CDR3 reads TGTGCCAGCAGCTCCTACGGGAGGCCGGATCAAGAGACCCAGTACTTC. It encodes CASSSYGRPDQETQYF.

The rearrangement uses TRBV20-1 and TRBJ2-7, with a possible D match to TRBD1 (5 bases). Germline CDR1 DFQATT, CDR2 SNEGSKA (reference sequence). V lost 8 bases to trimming and J lost 6 bases, with 11 bases between them. This CDR3 region has 10 residues. The CDR3 nucleotides are TGCAGTTGGGGCGTTATCGAGCAGTACTTC. Translating gives CSWGVIEQYF.

The chain couples TRBV28 to TRBJ1-2; D remains ambiguous. Trimming pared 5 bases from V and 0 bases from J, leaving 4 bases between. The CDR3 has 12 amino acids. The germline CDR1 and CDR2 sequences are MDHEN and SYDVKM. The CDR3 spells CASSDSNYGYTF. Here the CDR3 DNA reads TGTGCCAGCAGTGACTCTAACTATGGCTACACCTTC.

The chain couples TRBV7-9 to TRBJ2-5; the match to TRBD2 covers 11 bases. This CDR3 spans 14 amino acids. In germline, CDR1 is SEHNR, CDR2 FQNEAQ (reference sequence). The J segment lost 4 bases and the V segment lost 6 bases, leaving 4 bases of the junction unmatched. DNA for the CDR3: TGTGCCAGCAGAGACGGACTAGCGGGAGAGACCCAGTACTTC. Translated, it gives CASRDGLAGETQYF.

V is TRBV27 and J is TRBJ2-3; D gene uncertain. CDR1 is MNHEY, CDR2 SMNVEV, per germline (reference sequence). The CDR3 totals 12 residues. V lost 4 bases to trimming and J lost 1 base, with 3 bases between them. CDR3 bases: TGTGCCAGCAGTTCTCGCACAGATACGCAGTATTTT. This encodes CASSSRTDTQYF.

This sequence joins TRBV5-1 and TRBJ2-2; D is unclear. V lost 5 bases to trimming and J lost 2 bases, with 7 bases between them. The CDR3 spans 13 residues. From germline, CDR1 is SGHRS and CDR2 YFSETQ. CDR3: CASRDDNTGELFF. The CDR3, as DNA: TGCGCCAGCAGGGATGATAACACCGGGGAGCTGTTTTTT.

This clone was counted once. The CDR3 bases are TGTGCCAGCAGCCCCCAGGCGGGAGGGAGTTCCTACGAGCAGTACTTC. Protein sequence: CASSPQAGGSSYEQYF. The chain couples TRBV4-2 to TRBJ2-7, with TRBD2 matching 9 bases. Per germline, CDR1 LGHNA and CDR2 YNFKEQ. V was pared by 4 bases and J by 1 base, with 8 bases of the junction left unmatched. The CDR3 extends over 16 amino acids.

This clone was seen a few times. The chain recombines TRBV19 with TRBJ2-2; D is unresolved. V lost 8 bases to trimming and J lost 4 bases, with 14 bases between them. Germline V gives CDR1 LNHDA, CDR2 SQIVND (reference sequence). The CDR3 loop spans 14 amino acids. CDR3 in DNA: TGTGCCAGTGGGATACCGGGTTTCACCGGGGAGCTGTTTTTT. This gives the protein CASGIPGFTGELFF.

The J gene is TRBJ2-6, the V gene TRBV10-3; either TRBD1 or TRBD2 may fit D (5 bases each). CDR1 and CDR2 (germline): ENHRY, SYGVKD. The V end lost 3 bases, the J end lost 0 bases, and 12 bases lay between the germline ends. CDR3 size: 17 residues. CDR3 in amino acids: CAISDPGRSSGANVLTF. The DNA of the CDR3 is TGTGCCATCAGTGATCCGGGACGGAGCTCTGGGGCCAACGTCCTGACTTTC.

This clone was picked up a small number of times. The J gene is TRBJ2-7, the V gene TRBV18; TRBD2 matches at 7 bases. CDR1 is KGHSH, CDR2 LQKENI, per germline. V lost 2 bases and J lost 3; bases outside the gene matches: 7. CDR3 length: 15 residues. The CDR3 sequence is CASSPEQAGDYEQYF. As DNA, the CDR3 is TGTGCCAGCTCACCAGAGCAGGCGGGGGACTACGAGCAGTACTTC.

This chain links TRBV18 with TRBJ2-7; D remains unclear. The CDR3 loop spans 14 amino acids. V gave up 2 bases and J gave up 3 bases, with 11 bases separating them. Looked up from germline, CDR1 is KGHSH and CDR2 is LQKENI. The CDR3 coding sequence is TGTGCCAGCTCACCAAGTCAGGCTAGCTACGAGCAGTACTTC. It codes for CASSPSQASYEQYF.

The chain has TRBV19 and TRBJ2-3, with 11 positions matching TRBD1. The germline CDR1 and CDR2 sequences are LNHDA and SQIVND (reference sequence). The CDR3 length is 16 residues. V was clipped by 4 bases and J by 8 bases; unmatched bases: 11. CDR3 protein: CASSTPGTGGLGTQYF. CDR3 nucleotides: TGTGCCAGTAGTACCCCCGGGACAGGGGGTTTGGGTACGCAGTATTTT.

The chain carries TRBV27 and TRBJ2-7, with D perhaps matching TRBD2 (6 bases). This CDR3 has 16 amino acids. V was clipped by 6 bases and J by 2 bases, with 20 bases between them. Per germline, CDR1 MNHEY and CDR2 SMNVEV (reference sequence). The CDR3: CASSLPPPGLPYEQYF. The CDR3 DNA reads TGTGCCAGCAGCTTACCGCCCCCGGGACTTCCCTACGAGCAGTACTTC.

This clone was counted a few times. The gene calls are TRBV27 and TRBJ2-6, with D perhaps matching TRBD1 (6 bases). The CDR3 covers 14 residues. V was shortened by 0 bases and J by 9 bases, with 9 bases between the two germline ends. CDR1 MNHEY and CDR2 SMNVEV come from the germline V gene (reference sequence). CDR3 sequence: CASSLSTGSNVLTF. In DNA, the CDR3 is TGTGCCAGCAGTTTATCGACAGGTAGCAACGTCCTGACTTTC. Combining the CDR3 with reference TRBV27 and TRBJ2-6 gives the whole variable domain EAQVTQNPRYLITVTGKKLTVTCSQNMNHEYMSWYRQDPGLGLRQIYYSMNVEVTDKGDVPEGYKVSRKEKRNFPLILESPSPNQTSLYFCASSLSTGSNVLTFGAGSRLTVL.